Listed below are T cell receptor beta chains from one sample, sequenced in a study of T cell responses to AZD1222 COVID-19 vaccine. Libraries were prepared by immunoSEQ multiplex PCR; TCRdb keeps only in-frame clonotypes and omits some of them. The sample comprises just under 85,000 clones, around 88% of which are singletons, and over 8% rests with the top ten. Sequences were derived from peripheral blood, sampled on day 0 of AZD1222 vaccination. All receptors come from an adult in good health. CDR3s include the opening cysteine and the closing phenylalanine or tryptophan. The D gene is left open where the match is weak. Clone sizes are given selectively: once, few, many, or a class where the clone is expanded.

clone_size: once; v_call: TRBV11-2; d_call: NA; j_call: TRBJ2-5; cdr3_aa: CASSHTGGSGLQETQYF; cdr3_nt: TGTGCCAGCAGTCATACCGGGGGTAGCGGACTTCAAGAGACCCAGTACTTC
clone_size: NA; v_call: TRBV28; d_call: NA; j_call: TRBJ2-7; cdr3_aa: CASVGGGFYEQYF; cdr3_nt: TGTGCCAGCGTGGGAGGGGGATTTTACGAGCAGTACTTC
clone_size: NA; v_call: TRBV6-5; d_call: NA; j_call: TRBJ2-3; cdr3_aa: CASGTVRGGPDTQYF; cdr3_nt: TGTGCCAGCGGGACCGTAAGGGGGGGGCCAGATACGCAGTATTTT
clone_size: NA; v_call: TRBV7-2; d_call: NA; j_call: TRBJ1-3; cdr3_aa: CASSLVQREVTIYF; cdr3_nt: TGTGCCAGCAGCTTAGTACAACGAGAAGTCACCATATATTTT
clone_size: NA; v_call: TRBV5-4; d_call: NA; j_call: TRBJ1-3; cdr3_aa: CASSPGSPGAGNTIYF; cdr3_nt: TGTGCCAGCAGCCCCGGGAGCCCCGGGGCTGGAAACACCATATATTTT
clone_size: NA; v_call: TRBV28; d_call: TRBD1; j_call: TRBJ1-5; cdr3_aa: CASSPPRGPYRPQHF; cdr3_nt: TGTGCCAGCAGCCCTCCCAGGGGGCCCTATCGGCCCCAGCATTTT
clone_size: NA; v_call: TRBV27; d_call: NA; j_call: TRBJ1-6; cdr3_aa: CASSLKGSPLHF; cdr3_nt: TGTGCCAGCAGTTTAAAGGGGTCACCCCTCCACTTT
clone_size: NA; v_call: TRBV27; d_call: NA; j_call: TRBJ1-1; cdr3_aa: CASSLIGGAEGAFF; cdr3_nt: TGTGCCAGCAGTTTGATCGGGGGCGCCGAAGGAGCTTTCTTT
clone_size: NA; v_call: TRBV28; d_call: NA; j_call: TRBJ2-7; cdr3_aa: CASSSTDDQSYEQYF; cdr3_nt: TGTGCCAGCAGTTCAACCGATGACCAAAGCTACGAGCAGTACTTC
clone_size: NA; v_call: TRBV14; d_call: NA; j_call: TRBJ1-1; cdr3_aa: CASSQDYSRGEAFF; cdr3_nt: TGTGCCAGCAGCCAAGATTATAGCCGGGGTGAAGCTTTCTTT
clone_size: NA; v_call: TRBV18; d_call: NA; j_call: TRBJ1-5; cdr3_aa: CASSPELTNGQPQHF; cdr3_nt: TGTGCCAGCTCACCAGAGTTAACGAACGGTCAGCCCCAGCATTTT
clone_size: NA; v_call: TRBV29-1; d_call: NA; j_call: TRBJ1-1; cdr3_aa: CSAEDGNTEAFF; cdr3_nt: TGCAGCGCCGAGGACGGGAACACTGAAGCTTTCTTT
clone_size: NA; v_call: TRBV7-9; d_call: NA; j_call: TRBJ1-5; cdr3_aa: CASSWTANQPQHF; cdr3_nt: TGTGCCAGCAGCTGGACAGCAAATCAGCCCCAGCATTTT
clone_size: NA; v_call: TRBV2; d_call: NA; j_call: TRBJ1-1; cdr3_aa: CASSGEVNTEAFF; cdr3_nt: TGTGCCAGCAGTGGAGAGGTGAACACTGAAGCTTTCTTT
clone_size: NA; v_call: TRBV7-7; d_call: NA; j_call: TRBJ2-7; cdr3_aa: CASIVGQGKPLHEQYF; cdr3_nt: TGTGCTAGCATCGTGGGGCAGGGGAAGCCCCTACATGAGCAGTACTTC
clone_size: NA; v_call: TRBV28; d_call: NA; j_call: TRBJ1-1; cdr3_aa: CASSFGGADTEAFF; cdr3_nt: TGTGCCAGCAGTTTTGGTGGGGCCGACACTGAAGCTTTCTTT
clone_size: NA; v_call: TRBV3-1/TRBV3-2; d_call: TRBD1; j_call: TRBJ1-1; cdr3_aa: CASSQDRFPRGPTEAFF; cdr3_nt: TGTGCCAGCAGCCAAGACCGGTTTCCCAGGGGGCCCACTGAAGCTTTCTTT
clone_size: NA; v_call: TRBV4-2; d_call: NA; j_call: TRBJ2-3; cdr3_aa: CASSPFSTEHTDTQYF; cdr3_nt: TGTGCCAGCAGCCCCTTTAGCACCGAGCACACAGATACGCAGTATTTT
clone_size: NA; v_call: TRBV3-1/TRBV3-2; d_call: NA; j_call: TRBJ1-2; cdr3_aa: CASSPWGANYGYTF; cdr3_nt: TGTGCCAGCAGCCCGTGGGGAGCTAACTATGGCTACACCTTC
clone_size: NA; v_call: TRBV4-2; d_call: TRBD2; j_call: TRBJ2-1; cdr3_aa: CASSQVLAGLAVTNEQFF; cdr3_nt: TGTGCCAGCAGCCAAGTTTTAGCGGGACTAGCGGTCACCAATGAGCAGTTCTTC
clone_size: NA; v_call: TRBV11-2; d_call: TRBD2; j_call: TRBJ2-7; cdr3_aa: CASSLYSGSDYEQYF; cdr3_nt: TGTGCCAGCAGCCTATATAGCGGGAGTGACTACGAGCAGTACTTC
clone_size: NA; v_call: TRBV9; d_call: NA; j_call: TRBJ2-2; cdr3_aa: CASSVGRINTGELFF; cdr3_nt: TGTGCCAGCAGCGTGGGACGGATAAACACCGGGGAGCTGTTTTTT